The 4 T cell receptor beta chains reported below all come from one sample, sequenced in a study of blood T cells in healthy people across ages. Using a J-beta primer mix together with a sample-barcoded 5' primer, a second PCR was run for roughly 7 to 12 cycles. TCRdb recomputed calls from the 5' RACE reads with MiXCR, one row per CDR3 protein. This table holds roughly 1.5 million distinct CDR3 sequences, 35% to 45% found once. The sequencing input was blood. The receptors here all came from a woman under 30 in good health.

This chain joins TRBV25-1 and TRBJ2-1; weak D call: TRBD1 (6 bases). This CDR3 comprises 14 residues. CDR1 is MGHDK and CDR2 is SYGVNS in the germline V gene. V lost 5 bases, J lost 13 bases, and 21 bases lay in between. DNA of the CDR3: TGTGCCAGCAGTCCAAGCACAGGGTTAGAGACCCAGTTCTTC. This gives the protein CASSPSTGLETQFF.

The V and J genes are TRBV5-1 and TRBJ2-4, with a tentative D call TRBD1 (6 bases). The end of the DNA is better explained by TRBJ2-7, so the J call may be wrong. CDR3 size: 16 residues. The germline gives CDR1 SGHRS, CDR2 YFSETQ. Here the CDR3 reads CASSIGGHYNPYEQYF. The CDR3 bases are TGCGCCAGCAGCATTGGGGGACATTACAACCCCTACGAGCAGTACTTC.

The genes are TRBV10-3 and TRBJ2-3; 8 nucleotides agree with TRBD2. Germline CDR1 and CDR2: ENHRY and SYGVKD. V dropped 8 bases and J dropped 1; count of bases not matched to a gene: 5. The CDR3 runs 14 residues. CDR3 loop: CAIYSGRGTDTQYF. The CDR3 region has the DNA TGTGCCATCTACAGCGGGAGAGGCACAGATACGCAGTATTTT.

This clonotype has a single count. The chain links TRBV6-1 to TRBJ2-7; a weak D match, TRBD2 (6 bases). Germline assignment: CDR1 MNHNS and CDR2 SASEGT. V dropped 7 bases and J dropped 7 bases, with 14 bases sitting between them. The CDR3 covers 12 residues. CDR3 DNA: TGTGCCAGCATCGAACGGAGGGATGAGCAGTACTTC. Encoded protein: CASIERRDEQYF.